The 3 T cell receptor beta chains presented below share a single source sample, sequenced in a study of blood T cells in healthy people across ages (dated by TCRdb to between 2014 and 2016). Libraries came from 5' RACE. The reads were generated on an Illumina HiSeq 2500. A second PCR of roughly 7 to 12 cycles was run with a J-beta primer mix and a sample-barcoded 5' primer. TCRdb took the public reads, trimmed them with fastp at Q25, ran MiXCR for clone calling and kept in-frame beta chains. A single entry per CDR3 protein holds the most common genes and DNA from its merged rows. This sample holds 980,000 or so distinct CDR3 sequences; 48% were observed only once. The top ten clonotypes cover about an eighth of the sample. The source material was blood. The source of these receptors is a man under 40 in good health.

The chain links TRBV10-3 to TRBJ1-3; possibly TRBD1 for D (6 bases). In germline, CDR1 is ENHRY, CDR2 SYGVKD. Deletions cut 6 bases from V and 0 bases from J, with 21 bases between. This CDR3 contains 18 residues. The CDR3 sequence: CAISPTGAVGPSGNTIYF. CDR3 in DNA: TGTGCCATCAGCCCAACGGGGGCAGTTGGGCCCTCTGGAAACACCATATATTTT.

The gene calls are TRBV20-1 and TRBJ2-3; D is possibly TRBD1 (5 bases). CDR1 is DFQATT, CDR2 SNEGSKA, per germline (reference sequence). V shed 4 bases and J shed 6 bases, with 11 bases lying between them. This CDR3 is built from 12 residues. This CDR3 is CSAKAGRDTQYF. The CDR3 DNA sequence: TGCAGTGCTAAGGCAGGGCGGGATACGCAGTATTTT.

With regard to this clonotype: At one end the junction does not follow the germline gene, possibly because of a read error. The rearrangement links TRBV7-2 to TRBJ2-7; possible D gene TRBD2, 6 bases. This CDR3 is built from 16 residues. Looked up from germline, CDR1 is SGHTA and CDR2 is FQGNSA. The CDR3 region is CASSRKREAGGYEQYF. As DNA, the CDR3 is TGCGCCAGCAGCCGGAAGAGGGAGGCAGGAGGCTACGAGCAGTACTTC.